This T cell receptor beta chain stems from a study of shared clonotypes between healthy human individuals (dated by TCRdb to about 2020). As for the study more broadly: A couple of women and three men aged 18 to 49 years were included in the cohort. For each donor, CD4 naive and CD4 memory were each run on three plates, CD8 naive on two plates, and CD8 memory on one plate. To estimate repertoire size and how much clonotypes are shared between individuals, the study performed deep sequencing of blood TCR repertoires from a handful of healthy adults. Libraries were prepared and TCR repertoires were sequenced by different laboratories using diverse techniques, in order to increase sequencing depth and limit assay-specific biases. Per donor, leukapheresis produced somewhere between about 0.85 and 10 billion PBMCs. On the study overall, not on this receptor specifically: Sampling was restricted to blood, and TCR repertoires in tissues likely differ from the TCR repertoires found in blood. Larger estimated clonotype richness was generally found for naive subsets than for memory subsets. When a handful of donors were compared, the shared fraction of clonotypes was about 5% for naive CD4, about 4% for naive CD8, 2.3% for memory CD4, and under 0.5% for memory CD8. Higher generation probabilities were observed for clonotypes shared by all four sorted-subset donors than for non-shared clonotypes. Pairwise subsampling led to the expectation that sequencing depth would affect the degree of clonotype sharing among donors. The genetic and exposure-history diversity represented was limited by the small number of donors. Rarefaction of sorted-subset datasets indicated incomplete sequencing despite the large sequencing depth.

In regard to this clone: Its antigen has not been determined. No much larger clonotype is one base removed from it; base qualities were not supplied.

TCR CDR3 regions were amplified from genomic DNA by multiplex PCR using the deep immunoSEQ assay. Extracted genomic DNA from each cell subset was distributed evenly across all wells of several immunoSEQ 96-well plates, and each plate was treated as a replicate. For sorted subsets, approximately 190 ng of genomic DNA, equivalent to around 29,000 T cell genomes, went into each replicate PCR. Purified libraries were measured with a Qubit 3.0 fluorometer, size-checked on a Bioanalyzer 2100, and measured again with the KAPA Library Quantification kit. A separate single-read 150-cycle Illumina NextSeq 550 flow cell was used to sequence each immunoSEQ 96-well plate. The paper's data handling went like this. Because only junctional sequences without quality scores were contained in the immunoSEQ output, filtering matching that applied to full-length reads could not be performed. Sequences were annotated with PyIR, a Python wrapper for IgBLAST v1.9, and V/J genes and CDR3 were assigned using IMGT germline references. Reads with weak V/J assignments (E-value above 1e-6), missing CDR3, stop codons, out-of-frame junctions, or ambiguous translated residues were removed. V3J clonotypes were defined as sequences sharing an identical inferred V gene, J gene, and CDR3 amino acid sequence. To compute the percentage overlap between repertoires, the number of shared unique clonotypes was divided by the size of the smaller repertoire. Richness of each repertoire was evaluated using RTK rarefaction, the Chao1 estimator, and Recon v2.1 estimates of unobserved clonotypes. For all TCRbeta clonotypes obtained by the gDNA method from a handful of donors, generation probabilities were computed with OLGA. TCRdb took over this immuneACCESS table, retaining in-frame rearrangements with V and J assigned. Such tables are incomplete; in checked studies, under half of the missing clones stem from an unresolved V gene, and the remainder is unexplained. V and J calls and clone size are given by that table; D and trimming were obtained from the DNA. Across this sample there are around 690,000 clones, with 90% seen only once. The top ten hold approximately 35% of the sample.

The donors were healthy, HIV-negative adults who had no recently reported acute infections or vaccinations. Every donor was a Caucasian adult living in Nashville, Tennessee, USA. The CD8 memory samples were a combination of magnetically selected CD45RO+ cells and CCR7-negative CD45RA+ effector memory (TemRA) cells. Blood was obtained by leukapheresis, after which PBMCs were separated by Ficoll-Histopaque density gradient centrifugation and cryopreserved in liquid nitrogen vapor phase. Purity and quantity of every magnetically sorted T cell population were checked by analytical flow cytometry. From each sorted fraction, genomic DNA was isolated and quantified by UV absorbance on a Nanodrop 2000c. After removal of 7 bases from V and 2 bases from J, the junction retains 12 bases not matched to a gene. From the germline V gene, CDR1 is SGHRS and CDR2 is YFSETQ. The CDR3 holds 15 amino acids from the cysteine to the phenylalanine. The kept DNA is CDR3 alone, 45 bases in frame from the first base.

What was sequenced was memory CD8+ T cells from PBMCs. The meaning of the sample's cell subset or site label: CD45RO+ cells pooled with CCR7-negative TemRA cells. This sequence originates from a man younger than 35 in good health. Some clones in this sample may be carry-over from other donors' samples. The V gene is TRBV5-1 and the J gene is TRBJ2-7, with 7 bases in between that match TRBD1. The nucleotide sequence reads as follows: TGCGCCAGCGCAGACGGGACAGTTAACACCTACGAGCAGTACTTC. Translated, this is CASADGTVNTYEQYF.